This T cell receptor (beta chain) was captured by sequencing in a study of blood T cell repertoires in COVID-19. Turning to the study itself: The United States, Italy and Spain were the sources of the acute and convalescent COVID-19 samples. From T cells, B-cell-depleted T cells, or PBMCs came the material, which was cDNA or gDNA.

J gave up 2 bases and V 5 bases, and 8 bases lay outside the gene matches. The germline V gene encodes CDR1 SGHDT and CDR2 YYEEEE. The CDR3 length is 18 residues. In the authors' workflow: Reference gene primer amplification in the assay estimated nucleated cell counts. Assay used: immunoSEQ multiplex PCR; TCRdb lists only in-frame clones, some missing. D and trimming come from the DNA, and the V and J calls and clone size come from that table. The data show about 170,000 clones, approximately 90% seen once. This sequence was found in a man aged 45 to 65 who had recovered from COVID-19. The gene calls are TRBV5-6 and TRBJ2-6; TRBD1 aligns across 12 bases. Sequencing input: peripheral blood. CDR3 coding DNA: TGTGCCAGCAGAGCGGGGGACAGGGGGCTTACTGGGGCCAACGTCCTGACTTTC. Its protein is CASRAGDRGLTGANVLTF.